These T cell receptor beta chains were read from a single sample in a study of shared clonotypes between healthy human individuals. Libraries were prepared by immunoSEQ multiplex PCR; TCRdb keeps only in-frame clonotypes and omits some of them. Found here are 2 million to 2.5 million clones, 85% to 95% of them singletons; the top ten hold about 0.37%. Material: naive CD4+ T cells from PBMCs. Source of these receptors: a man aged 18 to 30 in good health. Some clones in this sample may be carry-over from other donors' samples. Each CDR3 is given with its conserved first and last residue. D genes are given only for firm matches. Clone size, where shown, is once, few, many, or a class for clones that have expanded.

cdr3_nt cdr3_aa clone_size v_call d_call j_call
TGTGCCACCAGCATGAGGGGGAGAGGGTCCTACGAGCAGTACTTC CATSMRGRGSYEQYF - TRBV15 - TRBJ2-7
TGCGCCAGCATCCTCCATAGACAGGGTCTCAGGGGGAGCCCCGGGGAGCTGTTTTTT CASILHRQGLRGSPGELFF - TRBV10-1 TRBD1 TRBJ2-2
TGCGCCAGCAGCCCCCTGGGAAGCGGGAGGGCCTGGGAGCAGTTCTTC CASSPLGSGRAWEQFF - TRBV4-1 TRBD2 TRBJ2-1
TGTGCCAGCAGCTTATCTCCAGAAAGCCCCTACGAGCAGTACTTC CASSLSPESPYEQYF - TRBV7-2 - TRBJ2-7
TGTGCCAGCAGCCCGGGACAGGGACCGTACAATGAGCAGTTCTTC CASSPGQGPYNEQFF once TRBV5-4 TRBD1 TRBJ2-1
TGTGCCAGCAGCGTAGCCTTAGCGGGACAAGAGACCCAGTACTTC CASSVALAGQETQYF - TRBV9 TRBD2 TRBJ2-5
TGTGCCAGCAGTTTATCGGGGTCCGGGGAGCTGTTTTTT CASSLSGSGELFF - TRBV28 - TRBJ2-2
TGTGCCATCAGTGAAGGTTCCTACGAGCAGTACTTC CAISEGSYEQYF - TRBV10-3 - TRBJ2-7
TGCAGCGTTGCCCGCCGGGGGCTAGCGGGAGGGGAGTCTAGCACAGATACGCAGTATTTT CSVARRGLAGGESSTDTQYF - TRBV29-1 TRBD2 TRBJ2-3
TGTGCCAGCAGTTCCCCCTCCAACAGGGGCTTCAAGAATCAGCCCCAGCATTTT CASSSPSNRGFKNQPQHF once TRBV28 TRBD1 TRBJ1-5